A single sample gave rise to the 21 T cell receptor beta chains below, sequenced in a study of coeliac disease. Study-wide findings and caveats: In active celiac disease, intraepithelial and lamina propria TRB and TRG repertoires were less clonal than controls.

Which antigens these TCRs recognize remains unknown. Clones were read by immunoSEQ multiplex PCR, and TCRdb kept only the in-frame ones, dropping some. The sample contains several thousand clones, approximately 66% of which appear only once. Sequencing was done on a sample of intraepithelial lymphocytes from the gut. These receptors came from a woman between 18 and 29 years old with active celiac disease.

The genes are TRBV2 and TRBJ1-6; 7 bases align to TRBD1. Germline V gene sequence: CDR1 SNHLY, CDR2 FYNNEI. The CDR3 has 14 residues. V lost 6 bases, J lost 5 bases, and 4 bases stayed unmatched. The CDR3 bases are TGTGCCAGCAGAGGGACAGAAAATAATTCACCCCTCCACTTT. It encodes CASRGTENNSPLHF.

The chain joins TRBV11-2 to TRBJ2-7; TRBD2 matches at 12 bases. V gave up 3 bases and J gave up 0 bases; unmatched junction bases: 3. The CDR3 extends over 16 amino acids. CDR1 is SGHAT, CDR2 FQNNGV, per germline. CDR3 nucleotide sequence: TGTGCCAGCAGCTTCCCTAGCGGGGGGGACTCCTACGAGCAGTACGTC. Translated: CASSFPSGGDSYEQYV.

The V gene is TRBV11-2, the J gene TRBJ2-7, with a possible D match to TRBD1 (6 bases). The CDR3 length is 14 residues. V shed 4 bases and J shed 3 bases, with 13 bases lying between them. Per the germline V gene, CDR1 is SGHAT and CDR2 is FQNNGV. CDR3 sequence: CASSSSQGLYEQYF. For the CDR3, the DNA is TGTGCCAGCAGCTCATCCCAGGGGCTCTACGAGCAGTACTTC.

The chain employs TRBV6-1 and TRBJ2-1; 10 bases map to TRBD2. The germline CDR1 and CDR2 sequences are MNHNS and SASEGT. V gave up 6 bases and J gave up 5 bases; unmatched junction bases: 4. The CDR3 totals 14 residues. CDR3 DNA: TGTGCCAGCAGAACTAGCGGGGCTAACAATGAGCAGTTCTTC. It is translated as CASRTSGANNEQFF.

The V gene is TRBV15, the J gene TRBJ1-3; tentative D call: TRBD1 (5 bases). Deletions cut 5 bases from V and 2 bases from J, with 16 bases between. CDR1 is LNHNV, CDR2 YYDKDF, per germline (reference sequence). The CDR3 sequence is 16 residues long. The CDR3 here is CATSENPTDTGNTIYF. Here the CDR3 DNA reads TGTGCCACCAGCGAAAACCCGACAGACACTGGAAACACCATATATTTT.

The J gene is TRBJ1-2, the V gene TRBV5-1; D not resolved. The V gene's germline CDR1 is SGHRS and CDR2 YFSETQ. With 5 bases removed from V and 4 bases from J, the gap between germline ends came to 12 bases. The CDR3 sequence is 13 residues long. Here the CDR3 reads CASRERGSYGYTF. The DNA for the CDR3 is TGCGCCAGCAGAGAACGAGGCTCCTATGGCTACACCTTC.

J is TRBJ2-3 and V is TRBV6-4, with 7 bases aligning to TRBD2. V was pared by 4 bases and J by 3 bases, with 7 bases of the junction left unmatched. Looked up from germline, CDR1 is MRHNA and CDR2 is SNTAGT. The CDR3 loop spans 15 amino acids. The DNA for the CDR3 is TGTGCCAGCAGTGTGACCAGCGGGGCTACAGATACGCAGTATTTT. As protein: CASSVTSGATDTQYF.

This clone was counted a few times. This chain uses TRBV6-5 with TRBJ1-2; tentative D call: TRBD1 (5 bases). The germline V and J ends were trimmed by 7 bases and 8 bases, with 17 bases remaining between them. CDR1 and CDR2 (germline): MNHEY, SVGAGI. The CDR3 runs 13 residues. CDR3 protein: CASTQRPREGYTF. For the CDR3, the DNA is TGTGCCAGCACCCAACGGCCCAGGGAAGGCTACACCTTC.

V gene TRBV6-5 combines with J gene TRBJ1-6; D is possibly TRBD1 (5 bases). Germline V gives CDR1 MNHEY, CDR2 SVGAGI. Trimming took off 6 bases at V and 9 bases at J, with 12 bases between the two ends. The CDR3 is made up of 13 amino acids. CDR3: CASRQGAASPLHF. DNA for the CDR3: TGTGCCAGCAGGCAGGGTGCTGCTTCACCCCTCCACTTT.

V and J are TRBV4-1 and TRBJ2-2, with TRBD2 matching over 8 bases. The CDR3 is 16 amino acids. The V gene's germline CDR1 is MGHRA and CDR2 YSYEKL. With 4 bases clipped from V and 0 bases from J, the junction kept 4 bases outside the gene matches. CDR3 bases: TGCGCCAGCAGCCCGCCGGGGGGGGCGAACACCGGGGAGCTGTTTTTT. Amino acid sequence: CASSPPGGANTGELFF.

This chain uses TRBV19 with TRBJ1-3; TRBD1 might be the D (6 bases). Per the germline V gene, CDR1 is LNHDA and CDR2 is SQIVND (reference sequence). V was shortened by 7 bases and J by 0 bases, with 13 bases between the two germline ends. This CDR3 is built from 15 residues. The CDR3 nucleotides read TGTGCCAGTAAAAAGGGACATTTCTCTGGAAACACCATATATTTT. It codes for CASKKGHFSGNTIYF. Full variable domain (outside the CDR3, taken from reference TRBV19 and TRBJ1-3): DGGITQSPKYLFRKEGQNVTLSCEQNLNHDAMYWYRQDPGQGLRLIYYSQIVNDFQKGDIAEGYSVSREKKESFPLTVTSAQKNPTAFYLCASKKGHFSGNTIYFGEGSWLTVV.

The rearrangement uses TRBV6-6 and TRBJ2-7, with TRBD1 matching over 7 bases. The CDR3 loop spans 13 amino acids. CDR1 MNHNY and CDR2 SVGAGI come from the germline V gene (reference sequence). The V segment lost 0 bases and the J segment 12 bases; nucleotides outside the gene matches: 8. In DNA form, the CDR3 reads TGTGCCAGCAGTTACTCGGGCAGGGGGTTAAGGTACTTC. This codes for CASSYSGRGLRYF.

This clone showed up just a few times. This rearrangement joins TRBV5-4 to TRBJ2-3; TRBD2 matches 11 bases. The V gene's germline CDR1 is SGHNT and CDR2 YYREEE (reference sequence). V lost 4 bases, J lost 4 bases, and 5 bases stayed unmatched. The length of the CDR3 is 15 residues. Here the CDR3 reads CASSPGTSGSDTQYF. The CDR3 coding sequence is TGTGCCAGCAGCCCGGGGACTAGCGGTTCAGATACGCAGTATTTT.

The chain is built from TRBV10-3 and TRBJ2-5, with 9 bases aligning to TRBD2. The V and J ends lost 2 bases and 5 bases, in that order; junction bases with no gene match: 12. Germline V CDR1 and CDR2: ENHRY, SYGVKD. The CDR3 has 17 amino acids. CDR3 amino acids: CAISEAGLAPFGETQYF. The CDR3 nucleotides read TGTGCCATCAGTGAGGCGGGACTAGCCCCCTTTGGCGAGACCCAGTACTTC.

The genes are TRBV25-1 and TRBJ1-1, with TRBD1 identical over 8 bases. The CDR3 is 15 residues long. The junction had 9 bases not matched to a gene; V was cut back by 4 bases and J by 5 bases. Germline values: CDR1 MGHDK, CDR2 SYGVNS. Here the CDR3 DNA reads TGTGCCAGCAGTGCCTCACCACAGGGGGGGACTGAAGCTTTCTTT. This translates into CASSASPQGGTEAFF.

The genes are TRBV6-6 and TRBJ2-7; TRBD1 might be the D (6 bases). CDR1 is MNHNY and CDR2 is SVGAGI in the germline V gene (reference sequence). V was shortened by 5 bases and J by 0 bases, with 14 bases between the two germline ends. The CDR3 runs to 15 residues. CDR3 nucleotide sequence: TGTGCCAGCAGTCGGGACACACTATTCTCCTACGAGCAGTACGTC. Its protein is CASSRDTLFSYEQYV.

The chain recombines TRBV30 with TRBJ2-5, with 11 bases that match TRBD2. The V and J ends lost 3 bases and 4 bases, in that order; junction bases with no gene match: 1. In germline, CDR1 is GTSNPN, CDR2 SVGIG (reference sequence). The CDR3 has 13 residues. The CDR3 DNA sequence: TGTGCCTGGAGGACTAGCGGGGCAGAGACCCAGTACTTC. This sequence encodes CAWRTSGAETQYF.

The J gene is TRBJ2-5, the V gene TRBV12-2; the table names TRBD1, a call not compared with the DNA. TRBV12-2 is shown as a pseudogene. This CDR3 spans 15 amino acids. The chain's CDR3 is CASRLGGQGSETQYF. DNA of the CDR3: TGTGCAAGTCGCTTAGGGGGACAGGGATCCGAGACCCAGTACTTC.

The chain's CDR3 is CASSRMNSGNTIYF. The DNA of the CDR3 is TGTGCCAGCAGCAGGATGAACTCTGGAAACACCATATATTTT. The gene calls are TRBV2 and TRBJ1-3; D unresolved. The CDR3 consists of 14 residues. From germline, CDR1 is SNHLY and CDR2 FYNNEI. The V gene lost 6 bases and the J gene lost 0 bases, with 9 bases spanning the gap. The full variable domain, rest sourced from reference TRBV2 and TRBJ1-3, is EPEVTQTPSHQVTQMGQEVILRCVPISNHLYFYWYRQILGQKVEFLVSFYNNEISEKSEIFDDQFSVERPDGSNFTLKIRSTKLEDSAMYFCASSRMNSGNTIYFGEGSWLTVV.

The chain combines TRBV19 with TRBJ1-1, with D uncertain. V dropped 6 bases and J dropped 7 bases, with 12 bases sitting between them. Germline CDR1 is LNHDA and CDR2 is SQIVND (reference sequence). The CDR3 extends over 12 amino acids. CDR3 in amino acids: CASSKREGEAFF. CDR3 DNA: TGTGCCAGTAGCAAAAGAGAGGGTGAAGCTTTCTTT.

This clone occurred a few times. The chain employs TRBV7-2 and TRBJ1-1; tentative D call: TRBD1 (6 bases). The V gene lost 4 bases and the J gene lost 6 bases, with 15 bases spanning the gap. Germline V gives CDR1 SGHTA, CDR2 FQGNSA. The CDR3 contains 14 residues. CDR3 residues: CASSWRQDGSEAFF. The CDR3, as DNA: TGTGCCAGCAGCTGGAGACAGGATGGATCTGAAGCTTTCTTT.